This T cell receptor (beta chain) was identified during a study of blood T cell repertoires in COVID-19. Study at large: Specimens from acute and convalescent COVID-19 originated in the United States, Italy and Spain. Sample material is recorded as cDNA or gDNA derived from T cells, B-cell-depleted T cells, or PBMCs.

Authors' methods: Reference gene primer amplification yielded estimated nucleated cell counts. Clones were sequenced by immunoSEQ multiplex PCR, and TCRdb holds only the in-frame ones, with some missing. D and trimming come from the DNA, and the V and J calls and clone size come from that table. The repertoire holds 150,000 to 200,000 clones, with around three quarters as singletons. The CDR3 totals 15 residues. Germline assignment: CDR1 SGHRS and CDR2 YFSETQ. Unmatched junction bases numbered 7, after V lost 2 bases and J lost 8 bases. There are a few counts of this clone. Sequencing used peripheral blood. This TCR was recovered from a man aged 55 to 70 with acute or convalescent COVID-19. The chain couples TRBV5-1 to TRBJ2-1; 10 bases align to TRBD2. CDR3 nucleotides: TGCGCCAGCAGCTTCACTAGCGGGGACCGGGATGAGCAGTTCTTC. Translating it yields CASSFTSGDRDEQFF. Together with reference TRBV5-1 and TRBJ2-1, the CDR3 gives the full variable domain: KAGVTQTPRYLIKTRGQQVTLSCSPISGHRSVSWYQQTPGQGLQFLFEYFSETQRNKGNFPGRFSGRQFSNSRSEMNVSTLELGDSALYLCASSFTSGDRDEQFFGPGTRLTVL.